What follows are 32 T cell receptor beta chains derived from one specimen sequenced in a study of blood T cell repertoires in COVID-19. Assay: immunoSEQ multiplex PCR; the TCRdb copy retains only in-frame clones and omits some. In the table there are some 170,000 clones, roughly 89% of which are singletons. The specimen was peripheral blood. These receptors originate from a woman aged 45-59 years with acute or convalescent COVID-19.

The CDR3 DNA follows: TGTGCCAGCAGCGGGAGGGGGGGCTTCAATGAGCAGTTCTTC. It yields the protein CASSGRGGFNEQFF. The V gene is TRBV9, the J gene TRBJ2-1; possibly TRBD2 for D (7 bases). V lost 3 bases, J lost 6 bases, and 13 bases lay in between. The CDR3 is made up of 14 amino acids. The germline V gene encodes CDR1 SGDLS and CDR2 YYNGEE.

This clone was observed once. The chain employs TRBV6-2 or TRBV6-3 and TRBJ2-3; 8 nucleotides agree with TRBD2. CDR1 is MNHEY and CDR2 is SVGEGT in the germline V gene. This CDR3 has 16 residues. Trimming cost V 3 bases and J 3 bases; bases outside gene matches: 8. The CDR3, as DNA: TGTGCCAGCAGTTATATGACTAGCGAAAGGACAGATACGCAGTATTTT. Its protein is CASSYMTSERTDTQYF.

The genes are TRBV9 and TRBJ1-4; D is ambiguous. The CDR3 is made up of 17 amino acids. V dropped 0 bases and J dropped 7 bases, with 19 bases sitting between them. CDR1 is SGDLS, CDR2 YYNGEE, per germline. CDR3 in amino acids: CASSVERETGLGEKLFF. The CDR3 nucleotides read TGTGCCAGCAGCGTAGAACGAGAGACTGGTTTAGGTGAAAAACTGTTTTTT.

This clone was seen a single time. The chain employs TRBV19 and TRBJ1-5; D call uncertain. V was pared by 0 bases and J by 9 bases, with 6 bases between. The CDR3 is made up of 12 amino acids. Germline CDR1 reads LNHDA; CDR2 reads SQIVND (reference sequence). CDR3 nucleotide sequence: TGTGCCAGTAGTATAGAGGAGGGGCCCCAGCATTTT. This translates into CASSIEEGPQHF.

This clone occurred a few times. This rearrangement joins TRBV3-1 (or the pseudogene TRBV3-2) to TRBJ1-2; D gene unclear. V was clipped by 0 bases and J by 1 base, with 12 bases between them. CDR1 is LGHDT, CDR2 YNNKEL, per germline (reference sequence). This CDR3 contains 16 residues. CDR3 residues: CASSQDLQDINYGYTF. DNA for the CDR3: TGTGCCAGCAGCCAAGATCTACAAGACATTAACTATGGCTACACCTTC.

As concerns this clone: One junction end disagrees with the germline gene, perhaps due to a read error. Other nucleotide sequences in the sample specify the same CDR3. V gene TRBV5-6 combines with J gene TRBJ1-2; D unresolved. CDR3 size: 15 residues. Germline CDR1 reads SGHDT; CDR2 reads YYEEEE. The CDR3 sequence is CASSFRGPLLYGYTF. The DNA for the CDR3 is TGTGCCAGCAGCTTCCGCGGGCCGTTACTCTATGGCTACACCTTT.

This chain joins TRBV19 and TRBJ2-3; 12 nucleotides line up with TRBD2. CDR1 is LNHDA and CDR2 is SQIVND in the germline V gene (reference sequence). Germline trimming cut 8 bases from V and 5 bases from J; bases unmatched to any gene: 8. The CDR3 is 15 amino acids. In DNA form, the CDR3 reads TGTGCCAGTGGGACGGGACTAGCGGGCGAAGATACGCAGTATTTT. This gives the protein CASGTGLAGEDTQYF.

A few counts support this clone. The V call is TRBV7-9, the J call TRBJ2-2; 11 nucleotides align to TRBD1. The germline V gene has CDR1 SEHNR and CDR2 FQNEAQ (reference sequence). This CDR3 spans 15 amino acids. Germline trimming cut 8 bases from V and 7 bases from J; bases unmatched to any gene: 9. This CDR3 is CASALGQGESGELFF. The CDR3 bases are TGTGCCAGCGCCCTGGGACAGGGGGAGAGCGGGGAGCTGTTTTTT.

As concerns this clone: This CDR3 is also generated by other DNA sequences in the sample. This chain uses TRBV10-3 with TRBJ1-2; 9 positions agree with TRBD1. CDR3 length equals 13 residues. CDR1 ENHRY and CDR2 SYGVKD come from the germline V gene. V lost 6 bases to trimming and J lost 4 bases; unmatched junction nucleotides: 3. The CDR3 coding sequence is TGTGCCATCAGCGGACAGGGGAGCTATGGCTACACCTTC. Protein product: CAISGQGSYGYTF.

As to this clone: Other DNA sequences from this sample encode an identical CDR3 as well. In DNA, the CDR3 is TGTGCCAGCTCGCCCCTACGGACTAGCGGGGACACCGGGGAGCTGTTTTTT. Translation gives CASSPLRTSGDTGELFF. The rearrangement joins TRBV18 to TRBJ2-2; TRBD2 agrees at 12 bases. CDR1 and CDR2 (germline): KGHSH, LQKENI. Trimming cost V 6 bases and J 3 bases; bases outside gene matches: 8. This CDR3 region has 17 residues.

The CDR3 nucleotides are TGTGCCACCAGCGGGGGCCCTAGCACAGATACGCAGTATTTT. Encoded protein: CATSGGPSTDTQYF. The chain links TRBV15 to TRBJ2-3, with D possibly matching TRBD1 (6 bases). This CDR3 is 14 amino acids long. V was clipped by 5 bases and J by 0 bases, with 9 bases between them. Germline CDR1 LNHNV, CDR2 YYDKDF (reference sequence). The whole variable domain, remainder taken from reference TRBV15 and TRBJ2-3, is DAMVIQNPRYQVTQFGKPVTLSCSQTLNHNVMYWYQQKSSQAPKLLFHYYDKDFNNEADTPDNFQSRRPNTSFCFLDIRSPGLGDTAMYLCATSGGPSTDTQYFGPGTRLTVL.

This chain connects TRBV29-1 to TRBJ2-6, with D possibly TRBD1 on 5 matching bases. The CDR3 length is 15 residues. The germline V and J ends were trimmed by 6 bases and 1 base, with 13 bases remaining between them. Germline V gene data show CDR1 as SQVTM and CDR2 as ANQGSEA. The CDR3 sequence: CSVRIGASGANVLTF. CDR3 DNA sequence: TGCAGCGTCAGGATTGGGGCTTCTGGGGCCAACGTCCTGACTTTC.

The J gene is TRBJ1-4, the V gene TRBV6-5; D remains unclear. This CDR3 is 14 amino acids long. Per germline, CDR1 MNHEY and CDR2 SVGAGI. With 5 bases removed from V and 13 bases from J, the gap between germline ends came to 20 bases. The CDR3 DNA is TGTGCCAGCAGTAACGAGCCTAGTCCAAAAGGACTGTTTTTT. It codes for CASSNEPSPKGLFF.

The rearrangement links TRBV21-1 to TRBJ2-5; the table's D gene call, TRBD2, was not cross checked with the DNA. TRBV21-1 is recorded as a pseudogene. The CDR3 runs 14 residues. The CDR3 reads CASSKRQTEETQYF. CDR3 nucleotides: TGTGCCAGCAGCAAAAGGCAGACTGAAGAGACCCAGTACTTC.

This clone showed up just a few times. This sequence joins TRBV7-9 and TRBJ2-7; 11 positions match TRBD1. From germline, CDR1 is SEHNR and CDR2 FQNEAQ (reference sequence). This CDR3 region has 14 residues. Trimming removed 5 bases from V and 7 bases from J; junction bases left unmatched: 7. DNA for the CDR3: TGTGCCAGCAGCGGTGGACAGGGGGCTCGGGAGCAGTACTTC. Its protein is CASSGGQGAREQYF.

The V call is TRBV6-1, the J call TRBJ2-5; maybe TRBD1 (6 bases). Germline CDR1 is MNHNS and CDR2 is SASEGT. The V end was cut by 8 bases, the J end by 4 bases, with 20 bases between. The CDR3 extends over 15 amino acids. The CDR3 sequence is CASEYNRVSGETQYF. As DNA, the CDR3 is TGTGCCAGCGAATATAACAGGGTATCTGGAGAGACCCAGTACTTC.

V gene TRBV11-3 combines with J gene TRBJ2-7; 9 nucleotides agree with TRBD2. The CDR3 is made up of 16 amino acids. CDR1 is SGHNT and CDR2 is YENEEA in the germline V gene. V lost 0 bases to trimming and J lost 4 bases; unmatched junction nucleotides: 7. The CDR3 nucleotides are TGTGCCAGCAGCTTAGACTGGCGGGGGGGAAAGTACGAGCAGTACTTC. Its protein is CASSLDWRGGKYEQYF.

The CDR3 nucleotides read TGCGCCAGCAGCTTGGCTGGAGTCACGAGCTCCTACAATGAGCAGTTCTTC. Encoded protein: CASSLAGVTSSYNEQFF. The J gene is TRBJ2-1, the V gene TRBV5-1; no reliable D call. This CDR3 spans 17 amino acids. V lost 0 bases to trimming and J lost 0 bases, with 13 bases between them. The V gene's germline CDR1 is SGHRS and CDR2 YFSETQ.

This clone came up a few times. The CDR3 loop reads CAISELQRTSTDTQYF. Here the CDR3 DNA reads TGTGCCATCAGTGAGTTACAGCGGACTAGCACAGATACGCAGTATTTT. This chain connects TRBV10-3 to TRBJ2-3; D possibly corresponds to TRBD2 (5 bases). V was pared by 1 base and J by 0 bases, with 11 bases between. This CDR3 contains 16 residues. CDR1 is ENHRY, CDR2 SYGVKD, per germline.

V and J are TRBV19 and TRBJ1-1; D gene uncertain. The CDR3 totals 14 residues. V shed 5 bases and J shed 4 bases, with 14 bases lying between them. Germline V gene data show CDR1 as LNHDA and CDR2 as SQIVND (reference sequence). Here the CDR3 reads CASSASPGSTEAFF. The CDR3 DNA sequence: TGTGCCAGTAGTGCCAGTCCCGGGAGCACTGAAGCTTTCTTT.

This clone has only one observation. This rearrangement joins TRBV2 to TRBJ2-3; D perhaps matches TRBD2 (6 bases). Trimming cost V 5 bases and J 2 bases, with 11 bases left between them. The CDR3 extends over 14 amino acids. CDR1 and CDR2 (germline): SNHLY, FYNNEI. Here the CDR3 DNA reads TGTGCCAGCAGTTTAGCGGCCCACACAGATACGCAGTATTTT. Its translation is CASSLAAHTDTQYF.

The chain carries TRBV2 and TRBJ1-1, with no clear D. CDR3 length: 13 amino acids. Germline CDR1 and CDR2: SNHLY and FYNNEI. Trimming removed 2 bases at V and 1 base at J, with 5 bases between. The CDR3 bases are TGTGCCAGCAGTGAAAGGAGGAACACTGAAGCTTTCTTT. Its translation is CASSERRNTEAFF.

The chain couples TRBV11-2 to TRBJ1-3, with 9 bases matching TRBD1. The CDR3 has 15 amino acids. V was pared by 4 bases and J by 4 bases, with 5 bases of the junction left unmatched. Germline-derived CDR1 and CDR2 are SGHAT and FQNNGV. CDR3 sequence reads: CASSSMGQGGNTIYF. The CDR3 nucleotides are TGTGCCAGCAGCTCAATGGGACAGGGCGGAAACACCATATATTTT.

The J gene is TRBJ2-3, the V gene TRBV19; 8 nucleotides match TRBD2. The V segment lost 3 bases and the J segment 4 bases; nucleotides outside the gene matches: 12. Germline V gene data show CDR1 as LNHDA and CDR2 as SQIVND (reference sequence). The CDR3 has 17 residues. DNA of the CDR3: TGTGCCAGTAGTATCCTGAGGGCAGCGGGGGATTCAGATACGCAGTATTTT. This sequence encodes CASSILRAAGDSDTQYF.

This sequence joins TRBV20-1 and TRBJ2-5; TRBD1 matches 8 bases. The CDR3 length is 14 residues. Germline V lookup: CDR1 DFQATT, CDR2 SNEGSKA (reference sequence). V shed 5 bases and J 2 bases; nucleotides not matched to a gene: 7. Written as DNA, the CDR3 is TGCAGTGCTGGTGACAGGGGCCGACAAGAGACCCAGTACTTC. It is translated as CSAGDRGRQETQYF.

V is TRBV3-1 (or the pseudogene TRBV3-2) and J is TRBJ2-3; D may be TRBD2 (5 bases). The CDR3 is 14 amino acids. Germline V gene sequence: CDR1 LGHDT, CDR2 YNNKEL (reference sequence). Trimming left V 7 bases short and J 3 bases short, with 14 bases between. The CDR3 sequence: CASTTAVGTDTQYF. The CDR3 bases are TGTGCCAGCACCACAGCGGTGGGAACAGATACGCAGTATTTT.

This chain uses TRBV6-5 with TRBJ1-1; D remains ambiguous. Trimming removed 6 bases from V and 8 bases from J, with 10 bases in between. Germline CDR1 reads MNHEY; CDR2 reads SVGAGI. The CDR3 extends over 11 amino acids. The CDR3 DNA follows: TGTGCCAGCAGGCAGTACAGAGAAGCTTTCTTT. Translation: CASRQYREAFF.

The V call is TRBV4-3, the J call TRBJ2-1, with a possible D match to TRBD1 (6 bases). Germline-derived CDR1 and CDR2 are LGHNA and YSLEER. The CDR3 has 16 amino acids. The V end was cut by 2 bases, the J end by 5 bases, with 16 bases between. The CDR3 sequence is CASSQLGDRYHNEQFF. In nucleotides, the CDR3 is TGCGCCAGCAGCCAATTGGGAGACAGGTACCACAATGAGCAGTTCTTC.

V and J are TRBV5-1 and TRBJ2-5; unclear D gene. Trimming removed 6 bases at V and 3 bases at J, with 6 bases between. The germline V gene encodes CDR1 SGHRS and CDR2 YFSETQ. CDR3 size: 11 residues. The CDR3 DNA reads TGCGCCAGCAATCGAGAAGAGACCCAGTACTTC. Its translation: CASNREETQYF.

The V call is TRBV11-3, the J call TRBJ2-5, with TRBD2 as a possible D gene (6 bases). From germline, CDR1 is SGHNT and CDR2 YENEEA. V lost 5 bases, J lost 2 bases, and 15 bases lay in between. This CDR3 spans 15 amino acids. CDR3 loop: CASSHGGTRQETQYF. The CDR3 nucleotides read TGTGCCAGCAGCCACGGCGGGACGCGACAAGAGACCCAGTACTTC.

V is TRBV2 and J is TRBJ1-2, with TRBD1 matching over 8 bases. The germline V gene encodes CDR1 SNHLY and CDR2 FYNNEI. V shed 9 bases, J shed 4 bases, and the junction held 10 bases outside the gene matches. This CDR3 region has 14 residues. In nucleotides, the CDR3 is TGTGCCAGAGCCCCGGGACAGGCGGGCTATGGCTACACCTTC. It yields the protein CARAPGQAGYGYTF.

The chain is built from TRBV9 and TRBJ2-7, with 10 bases that match TRBD1. The germline V gene has CDR1 SGDLS and CDR2 YYNGEE. V shed 2 bases and J 6 bases; nucleotides not matched to a gene: 8. The CDR3 has 15 amino acids. In DNA, the CDR3 is TGTGCCAGCAGCGTCTCGGGACAGGGGATGAGCGAGCAGTACTTC. It is translated as CASSVSGQGMSEQYF.